These T cell receptor beta chains were read from a single sample in a study of blood T cell repertoires in COVID-19. Some clones are missing from TCRdb's copy, which holds only in-frame ones; the method was immunoSEQ multiplex PCR. The sample consists of some 71,000 clones, about 80% of them appearing once. The specimen was peripheral blood. Receptors were obtained from a woman in her sixties or seventies with acute or convalescent COVID-19. The CDR3 runs from the conserved cysteine through the conserved F or W. The D gene is left open where the match is weak. Expanded clones are given a class, and other clones once, few, many or no size at all.

>14|NA|NA|TRBJ2-3|TRBV28
TGTGCCAGCAGTTTAGCGGCAGAAACAGATACGCAGTATTTT
CASSLAAETDTQYF
>13|NA|NA|TRBJ2-1|TRBV29-1
TGCAGCGTTGTTTTTCAGGGTGCGTATGAGCAGTTCTTC
CSVVFQGAYEQFF
>17|NA|NA|TRBJ2-2|TRBV4-1
TGCGCCAGCAGCCAAGAGGCGCGCCAGGGGAACACCGGGGAGCTGTTTTTT
CASSQEARQGNTGELFF
>15|NA|NA|TRBJ1-3|TRBV4-1
TGCGCCAGCAGCCAAGATTCGTACTCTGGAAACACCATATATTTT
CASSQDSYSGNTIYF
>13|NA|NA|TRBJ2-7|TRBV6-2/TRBV6-3
TGTGCCAGCAGTATCGTTCGGGGGGCCGAGCAGTACTTC
CASSIVRGAEQYF
>16|TRBD1|NA|TRBJ2-7|TRBV7-8
TGTGCCAGCAGCCCCAACTTGGGACAGGCTGACTACGAGCAGTACTTC
CASSPNLGQADYEQYF
>16|TRBD1|NA|TRBJ1-3|TRBV10-2
TGCGCCAGCAGGGAACAACAGGGGGCATCTGGAAACACCATATATTTT
CASREQQGASGNTIYF
>15|NA|NA|TRBJ2-2|TRBV3-1/TRBV3-2
TGTGCCAGCAGTCAGAATCAGGGGCTCACCGGGGAGCTGTTTTTT
CASSQNQGLTGELFF
>12|NA|NA|TRBJ2-3|TRBV19
TGTGCCAGTAGTATGGGGGCGGATACGCAGTATTTT
CASSMGADTQYF
>18|NA|NA|TRBJ2-7|TRBV5-5
TGTGCCAGCAGCTTGGTGGGAGGGACATCGGTGGCCTACTACGAGCAGTACTTC
CASSLVGGTSVAYYEQYF
>16|TRBD1|NA|TRBJ2-3|TRBV5-6
TGTGCCAGCAGCTTGGCCCGGGACAGGTCAACAGATACGCAGTATTTT
CASSLARDRSTDTQYF
>15|TRBD2|once|TRBJ2-1|TRBV7-8
TGTGCCAGCGGTTTGCGGGGGGGCCCCTACAATGAGCAGTTCTTC
CASGLRGGPYNEQFF
>12|NA|NA|TRBJ1-5|TRBV2
TGTGCCAGCAGCCAAAATTATCAGCCCCAGCATTTT
CASSQNYQPQHF
>14|NA|NA|TRBJ1-6|TRBV11-2
TGTGCCAGCAGCTTAGGCCAGGGAAATTCACCCCTCCACTTT
CASSLGQGNSPLHF
>14|TRBD2|NA|TRBJ2-1|TRBV11-3
TGTGCCAGCAGCTTAGGAGCGGGGGGCAATGAGCAGTTCTTC
CASSLGAGGNEQFF
>14|TRBD2|NA|TRBJ2-1|TRBV10-1
TGCGCCAGCAGCCCTTTAGCGGGGATCGAGGAGCAGTTCTTC
CASSPLAGIEEQFF